The T cell receptor beta chain described here comes from a study of blood T cell repertoires in COVID-19. The overall study: Samples representing acute and convalescent COVID-19 were sourced from the United States, Italy and Spain. PBMCs, B-cell-depleted T cells, or T cells were the source of the cDNA or gDNA that made up the material.

V trimming: 5 bases; J trimming: 1 base; junction bases outside the gene matches: 5. Germline V gene lookup returns CDR1 MDHEN and CDR2 SYDVKM. The CDR3 has 16 amino acids. Source study methods: By means of reference gene primer amplification, nucleated cell counts were estimated. Using immunoSEQ multiplex PCR, the repertoire was profiled, and TCRdb retains in-frame clones only, with some absent. V and J calls and clone size are those listed in that table; D and trimming were worked out from the DNA. The sample shows more than 55,000 clones, roughly 71% of them seen only once. Sequenced material: peripheral blood. This chain uses TRBV28 with TRBJ2-3; 11 bases are a match to TRBD2. The TCR was taken from a woman in her forties or fifties with active or convalescent COVID-19. The CDR3: CASSTIAGGGTDTQYF. CDR3 nucleotide sequence: TGTGCCAGCAGTACTATAGCGGGAGGGGGCACAGATACGCAGTATTTT.